These T cell receptor beta chains were read from a single sample in a study of Ad26.COV2.S vaccination and SARS-CoV-2 variants. TCRdb keeps only in-frame clones here, not all; method: immunoSEQ multiplex PCR. Here the sample spans hundreds of thousands of clones, 75% to 95% being singletons. This material consisted of peripheral blood, taken in a trial of Ad26.COV2.S vaccine versus placebo. The source is a person between 18 and 59 years old who received the Ad26.COV2.S COVID-19 vaccine or a placebo. Each CDR3 is given with its conserved first and last residue. The D gene is left open where the match is weak. Rows may omit the clone size; those that give it use once, few, many or a size class.

TRBJ1-4	TRBV30	.	.	CAWSRPVLEKLFF	TGTGCCTGGAGTCGACCAGTGTTGGAAAAACTGTTTTTT
TRBJ2-5	TRBV5-1	.	.	CASSFGGEETQYF	TGCGCCAGCAGCTTTGGCGGGGAAGAGACCCAGTACTTC
TRBJ1-1	TRBV6-6	.	.	CASSYSNEEKEAFF	TGTGCCAGCAGTTACTCGAACGAAGAGAAAGAAGCTTTCTTT
TRBJ1-3	TRBV10-3	TRBD1	few	CAISESSGTASSSGNTIYF	TGTGCCATCAGTGAGAGCTCCGGGACAGCATCGAGCTCTGGAAACACCATATATTTT
TRBJ2-6	TRBV18	TRBD2	.	CASSSRQAGGPDLGANVLTF	TGTGCCAGCTCATCACGACAGGCGGGAGGGCCGGATCTTGGGGCCAACGTCCTGACTTTC
TRBJ2-3	TRBV18	TRBD1	.	CASSPSGQGGSTRHTQYF	TGTGCCAGCTCACCATCCGGACAGGGGGGTTCCACACGGCATACGCAGTATTTT
TRBJ2-2	TRBV4-2	TRBD2	.	CASSPLAGGGTGELFF	TGTGCCAGCAGCCCCCTAGCGGGAGGAGGGACCGGGGAGCTGTTTTTT
TRBJ2-5	TRBV25-1	.	.	CASTPPGFEETQYF	TGTGCCAGCACCCCCCCGGGTTTTGAAGAGACCCAGTACTTC
TRBJ2-3	TRBV7-2	.	.	CASSLAPYTDTQYF	TGTGCCAGCAGCTTAGCCCCATACACAGATACGCAGTATTTT
TRBJ1-6	TRBV6-5	.	few	CASRRGRDSPLHF	TGTGCCAGCAGGCGGGGCCGTGATTCACCCCTCCACTTT
TRBJ2-5	TRBV11-1	.	.	CASSFGREEETQYF	TGTGCCAGCAGCTTCGGCAGGGAGGAGGAGACCCAGTACTTC
TRBJ2-7	TRBV7-9	.	.	CASSSRDYEQYF	TGTGCCAGCAGTTCTAGGGACTACGAGCAGTACTTC
TRBJ2-1	TRBV19	TRBD2	.	CASSIVVSGGNEQFF	TGTGCCAGTAGTATAGTAGTAAGCGGGGGCAATGAGCAGTTCTTC
TRBJ1-1	TRBV27	.	.	CASRRGLGVNTEAFF	TGTGCCAGCAGACGGGGCTTGGGAGTGAACACTGAAGCTTTCTTT
TRBJ1-1	TRBV5-1	.	.	CASSLADISRDTEAFF	TGCGCCAGCAGCTTGGCCGACATCTCGAGGGACACTGAAGCTTTCTTT
TRBJ1-1	TRBV7-2	.	.	CASSFMTDWGTEAFF	TGTGCCAGCAGCTTTATGACAGATTGGGGCACTGAAGCTTTCTTT
TRBJ1-4	TRBV28	.	.	CASSLRGDRYEKLFF	TGTGCCAGCAGTCTACGGGGGGACCGCTACGAAAAACTGTTTTTT
TRBJ2-7	TRBV21-1	.	.	CASSGRDGHSYEQYF	TGTGCCAGCAGCGGCCGGGACGGCCACTCCTACGAGCAGTACTTC
TRBJ2-3	TRBV15	TRBD2	.	CATSRDGRLAGRDTQYF	TGTGCCACCAGCAGAGATGGGAGACTAGCGGGAAGAGATACGCAGTATTTT
TRBJ1-1	TRBV6-5	.	.	CASGADRLNTEAFF	TGTGCCAGCGGAGCGGACAGACTGAACACTGAAGCTTTCTTT
TRBJ2-5	TRBV27	TRBD2	.	CASSSGSGSRETQYF	TGTGCCAGCAGTTCCGGGAGCGGGAGTAGAGAGACCCAGTACTTC
TRBJ2-4	TRBV15	TRBD2	.	CATKRGGSQNIQYF	TGTGCCACCAAAAGGGGCGGGAGCCAAAACATTCAGTACTTC
TRBJ2-4	TRBV7-9	.	.	CASSLAIGSTRNIQYF	TGTGCCAGCAGCTTAGCGATTGGTAGCACTAGAAACATTCAGTACTTC
TRBJ1-4	TRBV28	.	.	CASSFQGGNEKLFF	TGTGCCAGCAGTTTTCAGGGCGGTAATGAAAAACTGTTTTTT
TRBJ1-6	TRBV7-2	.	.	CASSLGGFHNSPLHF	TGTGCCAGCAGCTTAGGAGGGTTCCATAATTCACCCCTCCACTTT
TRBJ2-5	TRBV5-1	.	.	CASSLGGFQETQYF	TGCGCCAGCAGCTTAGGGGGTTTCCAAGAGACCCAGTACTTC
TRBJ2-7	TRBV7-9	.	.	CASSLSLYYEQYF	TGTGCCAGCAGCTTAAGTCTCTACTACGAGCAGTACTTC